The 21 T cell receptor beta chains given below trace back to one sample, sequenced in a study of blood T cell repertoires in COVID-19. Sequencing used immunoSEQ multiplex PCR; TCRdb keeps in-frame clones, though not all of them. The repertoire holds 72,000 or so clones, 75% to 90% seen once, with 15% to 20% in the top ten. The source material was peripheral blood. These receptors all come from a man in his 70s who had recovered from COVID-19.

The chain uses TRBV10-1 and TRBJ2-5; 12 nucleotides agree with TRBD2. V dropped 9 bases and J dropped 1; count of bases not matched to a gene: 6. CDR3 length: 15 residues. Germline CDR1 and CDR2: WNHNN and SYGVQD (reference sequence). The CDR3 spells CARRRLAGAQETQYF. In nucleotides, the CDR3 is TGCGCCAGGAGAAGACTAGCGGGGGCCCAAGAGACCCAGTACTTC.

The gene calls are TRBV24-1 and TRBJ2-3, with 10 nucleotides matching TRBD1. Trimming cost V 3 bases and J 5 bases; bases outside gene matches: 7. CDR1 and CDR2 (germline): KGHDR, SFDVKD. The CDR3 spans 16 residues. This CDR3 is CATSDVTGTGVDTQYF. The CDR3 DNA sequence: TGTGCCACCAGTGATGTAACCGGGACAGGGGTAGATACGCAGTATTTT.

The V call is TRBV18, the J call TRBJ2-7; D is unresolved. The CDR3 runs to 12 residues. CDR1 is KGHSH, CDR2 LQKENI, per germline. V shed 2 bases and J shed 10 bases, with 12 bases lying between them. The CDR3 DNA reads TGTGCCAGCTCACCAGCGGCAATCGATCAGTACTTC. The encoded protein is CASSPAAIDQYF.

This chain connects TRBV6-2 or TRBV6-3 to TRBJ2-7; TRBD2 might be the D (5 bases). The ends were cut back, 2 bases at V and 3 bases at J, with 11 bases in the middle. This CDR3 comprises 14 residues. Germline CDR1 reads MNHEY; CDR2 reads SVGEGT. The CDR3 loop is CASSYQDWGYEQYF. As DNA, the CDR3 is TGTGCCAGCAGTTACCAGGACTGGGGCTACGAGCAGTACTTC.

CDR3 coding DNA: TGTGCCAGCTCACCACCCAACACAGATACGCAGTATTTT. This sequence encodes CASSPPNTDTQYF. The chain employs TRBV18 and TRBJ2-3, with D unclear. V lost 0 bases and J 2 bases, leaving 3 bases between the germline ends. The CDR3 sequence is 13 residues long. The germline CDR1 and CDR2 sequences are KGHSH and LQKENI.

V is TRBV4-3 and J is TRBJ1-2; TRBD1 matches at 8 bases. This CDR3 has 13 amino acids. The trim removed 0 bases at V and 11 bases at J, leaving 5 bases unmatched. CDR1 is LGHNA and CDR2 is YSLEER in the germline V gene. CDR3 in DNA: TGCGCCAGCAGCCAAGAGAGCAGGGGGCTATACACCTTC. This encodes CASSQESRGLYTF.

CDR3 protein: CASSPRGVAYNEQFF. Written as DNA, the CDR3 is TGTGCCAGCAGCCCACGGGGGGTAGCCTACAATGAGCAGTTCTTC. This chain joins TRBV7-9 and TRBJ2-1; 7 bases align to TRBD2. The junction had 6 bases not matched to a gene; V was cut back by 5 bases and J by 2 bases. The CDR3 covers 15 residues. Germline lookup yields CDR1 SEHNR and CDR2 FQNEAQ (reference sequence).

The V and J genes are TRBV6-4 and TRBJ1-2, with D possibly being TRBD1 (6 bases). This CDR3 has 13 residues. CDR1 is MRHNA, CDR2 SNTAGT, per germline. V lost 8 bases to trimming and J lost 7 bases, with 17 bases between them. The CDR3: CASRQGGAGGYTF. The CDR3 DNA reads TGTGCCAGCCGCCAAGGGGGGGCTGGTGGCTACACCTTC.

This clone was observed a handful of times. This chain's CDR3 is CASRADQETQYF. CDR3 DNA sequence: TGTGCCAGCAGGGCGGACCAAGAGACCCAGTACTTC. The rearrangement links TRBV6-5 to TRBJ2-5; no firm D call. Germline V gene sequence: CDR1 MNHEY, CDR2 SVGAGI. The CDR3 spans 12 residues. V lost 6 bases, J lost 0 bases, and 5 bases lay in between.

This chain uses TRBV28 with TRBJ1-5; D gene ambiguous. The CDR3 is made up of 12 amino acids. The germline V gene has CDR1 MDHEN and CDR2 SYDVKM. V lost 7 bases and J 4 bases, leaving 8 bases between the germline ends. The CDR3 here is CASNTNNQPQHF. The CDR3 DNA is TGTGCCAGCAACACAAATAATCAGCCCCAGCATTTT.

This chain links TRBV9 with TRBJ2-2; TRBD1 matches at 8 bases. This CDR3 is built from 16 residues. Per germline, CDR1 SGDLS and CDR2 YYNGEE. V trimming: 0 bases; J trimming: 7 bases; junction bases outside the gene matches: 8. In DNA, the CDR3 is TGTGCCAGCAGCGTAGTGCAAGGACAGGGTGTCGGGGAGCTGTTTTTT. Protein: CASSVVQGQGVGELFF.

The gene calls are TRBV5-1 and TRBJ2-7, with D perhaps TRBD1 (6 bases). CDR1 SGHRS and CDR2 YFSETQ come from the germline V gene. The CDR3 is 15 amino acids. With 0 bases removed from V and 2 bases from J, the gap between germline ends came to 12 bases. The CDR3 reads CASSLGGGITYEQYF. Here the CDR3 DNA reads TGCGCCAGCAGCTTGGGAGGGGGTATCACCTACGAGCAGTACTTC.

This clone was counted between two and nine times. The V and J genes are TRBV7-8 and TRBJ2-7, with 7 bases matching TRBD2. Trimming removed 7 bases from V and 6 bases from J; junction bases left unmatched: 9. CDR1 SGHVS and CDR2 FQNEAQ come from the germline V gene. The CDR3 contains 13 residues. The CDR3 nucleotides are TGTGCCAGCACCCTGGGAGGGGTGGGCGAGCAGTACTTC. It translates to CASTLGGVGEQYF.

This clone has more than one count but fewer than ten. This chain uses TRBV15 with TRBJ2-7; D is uncertain. CDR3 length: 16 residues. V shed 0 bases and J shed 2 bases, with 14 bases lying between them. Germline V CDR1 and CDR2: LNHNV, YYDKDF (reference sequence). In DNA, the CDR3 is TGTGCCACCAGCAGAGATCTGCCAGGCGCCGCCTACGAGCAGTACTTC. This encodes CATSRDLPGAAYEQYF.

The chain couples TRBV5-6 to TRBJ2-3, with D possibly matching TRBD2 (5 bases). This CDR3 has 16 residues. Germline V gives CDR1 SGHDT, CDR2 YYEEEE. Trimming took off 0 bases at V and 1 base at J, with 12 bases between the two ends. The CDR3, as DNA: TGTGCCAGCAGCTTGGGTCCTAGCTATGGCACAGATACGCAGTATTTT. Translation: CASSLGPSYGTDTQYF.

The chain combines TRBV5-6 with TRBJ1-4, with 7 bases identical to TRBD1. The V gene's germline CDR1 is SGHDT and CDR2 YYEEEE. Germline trimming cut 2 bases from V and 8 bases from J; bases unmatched to any gene: 12. The CDR3 sequence is 16 residues long. CDR3 bases: TGTGCCAGCAGCTTTAGGAAGGGGGCGCCTGACGAAAAACTGTTTTTT. Translation gives CASSFRKGAPDEKLFF.

This clone was detected once. This chain connects TRBV9 to TRBJ2-1, with TRBD2 as a possible D gene (7 bases). The germline V gene encodes CDR1 SGDLS and CDR2 YYNGEE. V shed 0 bases and J shed 6 bases, with 22 bases lying between them. This CDR3 has 18 amino acids. CDR3 bases: TGTGCCAGCAGCGTAGGTCGAGTTGGTGGGGGGGCCCTCAATGAGCAGTTCTTC. Its translation is CASSVGRVGGGALNEQFF.

This clone is a singleton in its sample. The gene calls are TRBV19 and TRBJ1-2; D unresolved. Per germline, CDR1 LNHDA and CDR2 SQIVND (reference sequence). Trimming stripped 0 bases from V and 1 base from J, with 6 bases between. The CDR3 consists of 14 residues. In DNA form, the CDR3 reads TGTGCCAGTAGTATAGATCACAATAACTATGGCTACACCTTC. It yields the protein CASSIDHNNYGYTF.

The J gene is TRBJ2-7, the V gene TRBV4-2; 8 bases align to TRBD1. The junction had 5 bases not matched to a gene; V was cut back by 3 bases and J by 1 base. This CDR3 comprises 15 residues. Looked up from germline, CDR1 is LGHNA and CDR2 is YNFKEQ. Written as DNA, the CDR3 is TGTGCCAGCAGCCACACCGGGACAGGATCCTACGAGCAGTACTTC. It translates to CASSHTGTGSYEQYF.

V gene TRBV29-1 combines with J gene TRBJ2-5; no definite D call. This CDR3 is built from 13 residues. The germline V and J ends were trimmed by 8 bases and 4 bases, with 17 bases remaining between them. Germline V CDR1 and CDR2: SQVTM, ANQGSEA. The DNA for the CDR3 is TGCAGCACGCGGAAGACGCCTGCAGAGACCCAGTACTTC. This encodes CSTRKTPAETQYF.

The chain combines TRBV29-1 with TRBJ2-2, with D perhaps matching TRBD2 (6 bases). The CDR3 covers 14 residues. V lost 1 base and J lost 1, with 7 bases in between. The germline gives CDR1 SQVTM, CDR2 ANQGSEA. DNA for the CDR3: TGCAGCGTTGAAGGGCGGGAGAACACCGGGGAGCTGTTTTTT. It encodes CSVEGRENTGELFF.